These T cell receptor beta chains were read from a single sample in a study of blood T cells in healthy people across ages. TCRdb ran MiXCR on the 5' RACE reads and lists one entry per CDR3 protein. The sample contains about 1.4 million distinct CDR3 sequences, approximately 59% of which appear only once. Sequenced: blood. These receptors all come from a man aged 18-30 years in good health. Both conserved end residues are trimmed from each CDR3. Expanded clones get a size class; other rows say once, few or many, or leave the size out.

V | size | CDR3
TRBV7-6 | few | ASSLGGRGHYGYT
TRBV27 | . | ASTTLGGSSYNEQF
TRBV27 | . | ASSDQWGRGYT
TRBV3-1 | once | ASSQDTSGSSYNEQF
TRBV7-2 | . | ASSLGGTGSADTQY
TRBV4-1 | many | ASSASSGANVLT
TRBV20-1 | few | SASRRASGLYQETQY
TRBV7-9 | . | ASSSRPISGNTIY
TRBV2 | . | ASSEPGGRSYGYT
TRBV27 | few | ASSPRVNNEQF
TRBV10-3 | few | AITEGTDTDTQY
TRBV2 | . | ASRIGTSEYNEQF
TRBV12-3/TRBV12-4 | . | ASSLGTGQGFSPLH
TRBV4-3 | once | ASSQGAGGRPQH